The following is a T cell receptor beta chain sequence with its context. This CDR3 is 16 amino acids long. The V gene's germline CDR1 is MNHNS and CDR2 SASEGT. V was trimmed by 1 base and J by 1 base, leaving 14 bases between them. The naive CD8 subset, CD45RO-negative cells positively selected for CCR7, excluded terminally differentiated effector memory CD45RA+ cells. The donor cohort consisted entirely of Caucasian adults residing in Nashville, Tennessee. The sample belongs to a study of shared clonotypes between healthy human individuals. As for the study in general: The cohort had two women and three men, ages 18 to 49.

As handled by the study authors: ImmunoSEQ output lacked quality scores and full-length reads, limiting matched filtering. Produced via immunoSEQ multiplex PCR; TCRdb's table is partial and in-frame only. The DNA was the basis for D and trimming; V, J and clone size are from that table. The sample yields about 580,000 clones, 98% seen once. The chain recombines TRBV6-1 with TRBJ2-7; D unclear. The clonotype was recovered from a man younger than 45 in good health. Sequenced input: naive CD8+ T cells sorted from blood. The CDR3 sequence: CASSEGFSKTSYEQYF. The CDR3 DNA reads as TGTGCCAGCAGTGAAGGGTTCAGTAAAACATCCTACGAGCAGTACTTC.